The clone carrying this TCR beta chain was picked up a small number of times. The source of the sample is a study of T-cell reconstitution after alpha-beta-depleted transplantation in children. Germline CDR1 is ENHRY and CDR2 is SYGVKD. There are 15 residues in the CDR3. After removal of 4 bases from V and 3 bases from J, the junction contained 4 bases not matched to a gene. It was with unique molecular identifiers that the TCRbeta library was prepared. TCRdb ran MiXCR on the PCR reads and lists one entry per CDR3 protein. The sample holds about 400,000 distinct CDR3 sequences, roughly 22% seen once. The rearrangement joins TRBV10-3 to TRBJ2-2; TRBD1 matches at 8 bases. The receptor comes from a human donor who donated a stem cell graft to a child with acute myeloid leukemia. Here the sequenced sample was PBMCs from the stem cell graft donor, taken from the stem cell graft. The CDR3 loop reads CAISGQGSDTGELFF. In DNA, the CDR3 is TGTGCCATCAGTGGACAGGGGTCCGACACCGGGGAGCTGTTTTTT.